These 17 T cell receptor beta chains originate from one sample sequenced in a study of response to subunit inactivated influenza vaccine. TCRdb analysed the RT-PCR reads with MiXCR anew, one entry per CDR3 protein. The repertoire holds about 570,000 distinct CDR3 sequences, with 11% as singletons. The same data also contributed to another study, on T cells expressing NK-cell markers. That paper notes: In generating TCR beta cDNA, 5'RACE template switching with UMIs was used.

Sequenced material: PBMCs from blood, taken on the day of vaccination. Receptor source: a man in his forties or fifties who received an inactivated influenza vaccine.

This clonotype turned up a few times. The CDR3 spells CASSHRRLAGHNEQFF. As DNA, the CDR3 is TGTGCCAGCAGCCACCGGAGACTAGCGGGACACAATGAGCAGTTCTTC. This chain joins TRBV14 and TRBJ2-1; 11 bases agree with TRBD2. In germline, CDR1 is SGHDN, CDR2 FVKESK. The CDR3 consists of 16 residues. Unmatched junction bases numbered 6, after V lost 3 bases and J lost 5 bases.

The CDR3 DNA follows: TGTGCCAGCACCCTCTCCCATGGGGCCAACGTCCTGACTTTC. Amino acids: CASTLSHGANVLTF. V is TRBV7-2 and J is TRBJ2-6; D is unclear. Germline-derived CDR1 and CDR2 are SGHTA and FQGNSA. The CDR3 is made up of 14 amino acids. V was trimmed by 7 bases and J by 3 bases, leaving 10 bases between them.

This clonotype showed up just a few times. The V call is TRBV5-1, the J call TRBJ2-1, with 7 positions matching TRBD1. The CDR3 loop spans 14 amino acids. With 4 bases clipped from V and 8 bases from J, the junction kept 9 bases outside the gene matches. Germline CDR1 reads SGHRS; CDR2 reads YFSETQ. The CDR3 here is CASSLHRGGDEQFF. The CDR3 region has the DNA TGCGCCAGCAGCCTACACAGGGGTGGGGATGAGCAGTTCTTC.

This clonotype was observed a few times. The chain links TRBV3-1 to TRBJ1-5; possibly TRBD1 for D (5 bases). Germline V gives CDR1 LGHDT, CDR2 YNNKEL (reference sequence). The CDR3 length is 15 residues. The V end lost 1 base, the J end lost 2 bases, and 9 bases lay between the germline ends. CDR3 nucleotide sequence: TGTGCCAGCAGCCAAGGAGGGGTTGGCAATCAGCCCCAGCATTTT. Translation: CASSQGGVGNQPQHF.

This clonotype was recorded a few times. CDR3 coding DNA: TGTGCCAGTAGCAACAGATACTCCTATAATTCACCCCTCCACTTT. It is translated as CASSNRYSYNSPLHF. V gene TRBV27 combines with J gene TRBJ1-6; D gene uncertain. V shed 9 bases and J shed 0 bases, with 12 bases lying between them. Germline V CDR1 and CDR2: MNHEY, SMNVEV (reference sequence). The CDR3 extends over 15 amino acids.

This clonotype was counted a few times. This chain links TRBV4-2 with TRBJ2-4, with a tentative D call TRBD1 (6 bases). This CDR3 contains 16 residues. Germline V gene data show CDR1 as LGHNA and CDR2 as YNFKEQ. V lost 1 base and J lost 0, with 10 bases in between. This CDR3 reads CASSQVADRAKNIQYF. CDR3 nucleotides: TGTGCCAGCAGCCAAGTTGCGGACAGAGCCAAAAACATTCAGTACTTC.

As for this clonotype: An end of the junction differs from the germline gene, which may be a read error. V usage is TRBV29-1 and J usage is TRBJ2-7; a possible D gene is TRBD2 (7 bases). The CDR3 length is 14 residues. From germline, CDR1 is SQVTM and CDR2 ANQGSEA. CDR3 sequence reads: CSIEEAGGLYEQYF. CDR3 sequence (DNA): TGCAGCATTGAAGAAGCCGGGGGGCTCTACGAGCAGTACTTC.

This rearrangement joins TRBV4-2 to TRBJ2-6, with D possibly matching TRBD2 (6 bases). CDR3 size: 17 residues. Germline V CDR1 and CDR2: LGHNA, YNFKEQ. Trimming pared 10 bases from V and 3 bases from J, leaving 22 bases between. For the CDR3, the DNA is TGTGCCATGGGCCCCCGGCGGGACGAATTTGGGGCCAACGTCCTGACTTTC. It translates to CAMGPRRDEFGANVLTF.

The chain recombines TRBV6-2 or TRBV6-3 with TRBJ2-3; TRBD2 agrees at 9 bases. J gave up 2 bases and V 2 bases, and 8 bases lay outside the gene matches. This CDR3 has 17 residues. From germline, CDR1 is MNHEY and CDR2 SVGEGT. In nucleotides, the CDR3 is TGTGCCAGCAGTTACCCCAGCGGGGGGTGGGACACAGATACGCAGTATTTT. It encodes CASSYPSGGWDTDTQYF.

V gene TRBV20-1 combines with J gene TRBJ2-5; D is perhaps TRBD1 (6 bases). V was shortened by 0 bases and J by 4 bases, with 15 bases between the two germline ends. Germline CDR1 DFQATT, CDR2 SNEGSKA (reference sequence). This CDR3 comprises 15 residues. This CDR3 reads CSARDGTGSGETQYF. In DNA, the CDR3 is TGCAGTGCTAGAGATGGAACAGGGTCGGGAGAGACCCAGTACTTC.

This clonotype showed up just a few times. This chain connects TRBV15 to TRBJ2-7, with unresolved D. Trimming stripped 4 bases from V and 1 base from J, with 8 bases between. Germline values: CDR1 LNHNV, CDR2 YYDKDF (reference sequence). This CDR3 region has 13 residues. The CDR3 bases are TGTGCCACCAGCATTGCCGAATCCTACGAGCAGTACTTC. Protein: CATSIAESYEQYF.

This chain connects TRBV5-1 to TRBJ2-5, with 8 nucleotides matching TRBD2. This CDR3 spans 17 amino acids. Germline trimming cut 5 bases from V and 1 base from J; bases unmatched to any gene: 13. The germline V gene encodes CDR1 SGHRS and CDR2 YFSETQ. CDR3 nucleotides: TGCGCCAGCAGAGCGGGAGACCACCTTACGTTCCAAGAGACCCAGTACTTC. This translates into CASRAGDHLTFQETQYF.

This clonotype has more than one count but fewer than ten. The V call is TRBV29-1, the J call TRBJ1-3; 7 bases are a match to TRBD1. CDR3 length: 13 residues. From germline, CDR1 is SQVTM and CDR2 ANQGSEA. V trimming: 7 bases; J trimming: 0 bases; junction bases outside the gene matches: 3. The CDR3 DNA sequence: TGCAGCGGCAGGGGGATCTCTGGAAACACCATATATTTT. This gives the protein CSGRGISGNTIYF.

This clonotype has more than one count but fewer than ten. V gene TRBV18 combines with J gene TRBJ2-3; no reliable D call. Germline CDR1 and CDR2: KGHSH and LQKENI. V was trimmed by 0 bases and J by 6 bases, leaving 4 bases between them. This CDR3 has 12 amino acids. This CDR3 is CASSPPIDTQYF. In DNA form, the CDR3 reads TGTGCCAGCTCACCACCGATCGATACGCAGTATTTT.

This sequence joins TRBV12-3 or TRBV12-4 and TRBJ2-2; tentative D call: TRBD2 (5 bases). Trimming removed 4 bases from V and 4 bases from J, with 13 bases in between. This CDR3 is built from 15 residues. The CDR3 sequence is CASSSPSGSTGELFF. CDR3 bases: TGTGCCAGCAGTTCCCCCTCGGGGAGCACCGGGGAGCTGTTTTTT.

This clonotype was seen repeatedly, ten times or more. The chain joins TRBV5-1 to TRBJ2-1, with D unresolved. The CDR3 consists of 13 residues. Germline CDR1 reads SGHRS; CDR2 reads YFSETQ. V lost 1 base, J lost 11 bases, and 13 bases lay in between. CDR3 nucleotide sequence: TGCGCCAGCAGCTTGCAAATAGGAGCCCAGCAGTTCTTC. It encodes CASSLQIGAQQFF.

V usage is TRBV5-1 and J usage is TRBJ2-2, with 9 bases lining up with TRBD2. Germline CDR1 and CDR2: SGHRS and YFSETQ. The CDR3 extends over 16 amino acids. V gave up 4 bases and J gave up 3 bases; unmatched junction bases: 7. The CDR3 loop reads CASSNLAGTYTGELFF. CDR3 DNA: TGCGCCAGCAGCAATCTAGCGGGGACCTACACCGGGGAGCTGTTTTTT.